This T cell receptor (beta chain) was profiled in a study of blood T cells in healthy people across ages. Study-wide points: The long-lived group displayed more naive CD4+ cells, plus higher diversity, than the aged donors did.

The CDR3 is 15 amino acids. Trimming removed 7 bases at V and 6 bases at J, with 18 bases between. CDR1 is MNHEY and CDR2 is SMNVEV in the germline V gene (reference sequence). This clonotype was detected only a few times. What it binds is unknown. This may be a read error: a much more frequent sequence differs by one nucleotide. A second PCR, run for about 7 to 11 cycles, used a sample-barcoded 5' primer plus a J-beta primer mix. TCRdb re-called the 5' RACE reads with MiXCR, one entry per CDR3 protein. The table includes over 750,000 distinct CDR3 sequences, 25% detected once. In addition, the sample was reused for a study of T cells of mothers and their children. This second study says: A few healthy Caucasian mothers, along with their six children, served as the donors.

The chain carries TRBV27 and TRBJ2-2, with TRBD1 as a possible D gene (6 bases). The specimen sequenced was blood. The source is a boy younger than 18 in good health. CDR3 in amino acids: CASNPVAGAPGELFF. DNA of the CDR3: TGTGCCAGCAACCCTGTAGCAGGGGCCCCCGGGGAGCTGTTTTTT.